This TCR beta chain comes out of a study of early T cells in non-severe SARS-CoV-2 infection. On the study more broadly: The chains were unpaired, and the sequenced material was bulk RNA from unsorted whole blood.

Researchers tagged individual cDNA molecules with unique molecular identifiers. TCRdb ran MiXCR on the 5' RACE reads and lists one entry per CDR3 protein. This sample has around 45,000 distinct CDR3 sequences; around 7.8% occur once, and the top ten carry under 9.5%. Regarding the study as a whole: Missing private and CD4 specificities, VDJdb matching favored anti-spike CD8 responses.

The V gene lost 4 bases and the J gene lost 3 bases, with 15 bases spanning the gap. Germline V gene lookup returns CDR1 DFQATT and CDR2 SNEGSKA (reference sequence). The CDR3 is 15 amino acids. This clonotype was seen ten or more times. The antigen is undetermined. This clonotype was sampled from an adult who was a healthcare worker with PCR-confirmed SARS-CoV-2 infection or an uninfected control (not recorded which). The sequenced sample consisted of whole blood. The chain employs TRBV20-1 and TRBJ1-4, with unresolved D. The CDR3 loop is CSATTGWQANEKLFF. The DNA of the CDR3 is TGCAGTGCTACGACCGGCTGGCAGGCTAATGAAAAACTGTTTTTT.